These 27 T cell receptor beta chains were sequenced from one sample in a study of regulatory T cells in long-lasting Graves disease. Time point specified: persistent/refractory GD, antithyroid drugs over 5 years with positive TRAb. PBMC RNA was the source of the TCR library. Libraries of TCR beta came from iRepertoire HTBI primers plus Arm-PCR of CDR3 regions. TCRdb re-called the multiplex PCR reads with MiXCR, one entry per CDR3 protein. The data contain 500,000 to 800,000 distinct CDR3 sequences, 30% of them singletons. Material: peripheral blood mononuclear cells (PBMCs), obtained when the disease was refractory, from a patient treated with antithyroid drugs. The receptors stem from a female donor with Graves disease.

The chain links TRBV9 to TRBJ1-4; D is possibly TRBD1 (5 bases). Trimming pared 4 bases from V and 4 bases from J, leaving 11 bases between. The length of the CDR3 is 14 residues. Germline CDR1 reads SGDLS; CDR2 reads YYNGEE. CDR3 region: CASSSGWNNEKLFF. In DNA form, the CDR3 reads TGTGCCAGCAGCTCAGGGTGGAATAATGAAAAACTGTTTTTT.

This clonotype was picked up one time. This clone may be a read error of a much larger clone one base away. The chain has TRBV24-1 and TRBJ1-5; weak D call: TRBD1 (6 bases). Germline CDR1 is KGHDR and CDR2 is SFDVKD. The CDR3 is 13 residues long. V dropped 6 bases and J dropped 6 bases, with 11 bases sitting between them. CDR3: CATSYRAGQPQHF. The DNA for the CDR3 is TGTGCCACCAGTTACAGGGCGGGTCAGCCCCAGCATTTT.

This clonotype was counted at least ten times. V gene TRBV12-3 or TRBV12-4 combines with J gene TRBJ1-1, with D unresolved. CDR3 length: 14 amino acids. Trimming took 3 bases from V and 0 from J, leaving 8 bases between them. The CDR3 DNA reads TGTGCCAGCAGTTTCTCGTCTGTGAACACTGAAGCTTTCTTT. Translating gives CASSFSSVNTEAFF.

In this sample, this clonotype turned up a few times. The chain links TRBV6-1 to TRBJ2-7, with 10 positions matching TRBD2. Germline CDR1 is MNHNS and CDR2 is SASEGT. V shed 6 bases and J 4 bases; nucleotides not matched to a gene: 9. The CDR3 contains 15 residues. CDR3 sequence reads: CASREVGSGGYEQYF. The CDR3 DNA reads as TGTGCCAGCAGGGAGGTGGGTAGCGGGGGGTACGAGCAGTACTTC.

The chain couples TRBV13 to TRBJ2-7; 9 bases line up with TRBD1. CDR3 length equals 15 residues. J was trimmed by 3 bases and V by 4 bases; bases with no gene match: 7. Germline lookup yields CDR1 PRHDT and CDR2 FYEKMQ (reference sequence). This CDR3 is CASSSNPGQGYEQYF. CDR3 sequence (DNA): TGTGCCAGCAGCTCAAATCCGGGACAGGGCTACGAGCAGTACTTC.

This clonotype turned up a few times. CDR3: CSASPKGNTGELFF. CDR3 nucleotide sequence: TGCAGTGCTAGCCCCAAGGGGAACACCGGGGAGCTGTTTTTT. The chain couples TRBV20-1 to TRBJ2-2; D unclear. Germline CDR1 and CDR2: DFQATT and SNEGSKA (reference sequence). The CDR3 length is 14 residues. V was pared by 3 bases and J by 1 base, with 9 bases between.

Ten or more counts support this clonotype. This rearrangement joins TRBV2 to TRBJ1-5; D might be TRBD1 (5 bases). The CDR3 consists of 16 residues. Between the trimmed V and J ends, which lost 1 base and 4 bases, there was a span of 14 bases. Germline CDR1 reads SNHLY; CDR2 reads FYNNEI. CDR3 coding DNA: TGTGCCAGCAGTGAAGAGGCAGGGCTCGGGAATCAGCCCCAGCATTTT. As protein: CASSEEAGLGNQPQHF.

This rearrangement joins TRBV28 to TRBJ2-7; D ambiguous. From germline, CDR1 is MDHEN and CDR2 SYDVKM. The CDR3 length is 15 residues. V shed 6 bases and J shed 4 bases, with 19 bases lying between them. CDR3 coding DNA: TGTGCCAGCAGCCCGACGGTCAGTGGCTTGTACGAGCAGTACTTC. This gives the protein CASSPTVSGLYEQYF.

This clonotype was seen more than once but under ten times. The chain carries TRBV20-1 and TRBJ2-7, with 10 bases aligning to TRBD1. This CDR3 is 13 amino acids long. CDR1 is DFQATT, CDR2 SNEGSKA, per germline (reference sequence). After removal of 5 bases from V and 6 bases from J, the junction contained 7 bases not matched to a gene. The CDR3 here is CSAPGQGISEQYF. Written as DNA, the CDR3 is TGCAGTGCTCCGGGACAGGGGATTAGCGAGCAGTACTTC.

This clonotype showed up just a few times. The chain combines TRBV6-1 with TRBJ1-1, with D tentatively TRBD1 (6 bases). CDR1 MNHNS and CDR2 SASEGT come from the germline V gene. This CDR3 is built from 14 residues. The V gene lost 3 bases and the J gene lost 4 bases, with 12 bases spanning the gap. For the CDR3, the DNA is TGTGCCAGCAGTGATCCGGGGGCTGGCACTGAAGCTTTCTTT. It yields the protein CASSDPGAGTEAFF.

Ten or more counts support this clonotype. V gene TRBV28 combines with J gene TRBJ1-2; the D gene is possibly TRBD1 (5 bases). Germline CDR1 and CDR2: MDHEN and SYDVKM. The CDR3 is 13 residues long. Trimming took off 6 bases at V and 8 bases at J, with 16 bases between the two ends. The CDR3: CASRWESGDGYTF. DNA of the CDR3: TGTGCCAGCAGATGGGAGTCCGGGGACGGCTACACCTTC.

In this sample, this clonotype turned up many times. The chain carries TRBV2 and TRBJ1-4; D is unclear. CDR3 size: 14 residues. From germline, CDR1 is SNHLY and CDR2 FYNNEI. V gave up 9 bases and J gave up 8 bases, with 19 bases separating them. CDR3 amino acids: CASTNSGIREKLFF. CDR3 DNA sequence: TGTGCCAGTACCAACTCGGGTATTCGGGAAAAACTGTTTTTT.

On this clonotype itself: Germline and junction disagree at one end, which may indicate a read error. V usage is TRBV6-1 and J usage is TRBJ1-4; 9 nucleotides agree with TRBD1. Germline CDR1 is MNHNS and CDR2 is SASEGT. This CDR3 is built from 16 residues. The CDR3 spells CASSVGGGQGNEELFF. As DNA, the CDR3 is TGTGCCAGCAGTGTCGGAGGGGGACAGGGTAATGAAGAACTGTTTTTT.

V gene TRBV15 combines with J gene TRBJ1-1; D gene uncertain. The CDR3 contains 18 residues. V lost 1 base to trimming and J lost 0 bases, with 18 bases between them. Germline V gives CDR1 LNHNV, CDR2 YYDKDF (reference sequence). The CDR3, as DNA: TGTGCCACCAGCAGAGTCAAGGTAACAAACTTTCTGAACACTGAAGCTTTCTTT. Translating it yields CATSRVKVTNFLNTEAFF.

The CDR3 DNA reads as TGTGCCAGCAGCTCCCGGACGGAGAATGATGGCTACACCTTC. Translated: CASSSRTENDGYTF. The rearrangement uses TRBV7-9 and TRBJ1-2; D is unresolved. V lost 4 bases and J lost 6, with 15 bases in between. The CDR3 sequence is 14 residues long. The V gene's germline CDR1 is SEHNR and CDR2 FQNEAQ (reference sequence).

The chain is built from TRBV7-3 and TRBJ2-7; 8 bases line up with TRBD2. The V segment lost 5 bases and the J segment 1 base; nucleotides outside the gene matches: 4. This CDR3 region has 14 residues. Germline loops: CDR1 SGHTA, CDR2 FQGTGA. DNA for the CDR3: TGTGCCAGCAGCGAACTAGCGGATTCCTACGAGCAGTACTTC. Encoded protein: CASSELADSYEQYF.

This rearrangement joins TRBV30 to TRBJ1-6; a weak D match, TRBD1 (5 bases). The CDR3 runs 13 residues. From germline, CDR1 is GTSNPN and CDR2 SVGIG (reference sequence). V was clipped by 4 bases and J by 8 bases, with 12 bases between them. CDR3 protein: CAWMYQGDSPLHF. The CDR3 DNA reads TGTGCCTGGATGTACCAGGGCGATTCACCCCTCCACTTT.

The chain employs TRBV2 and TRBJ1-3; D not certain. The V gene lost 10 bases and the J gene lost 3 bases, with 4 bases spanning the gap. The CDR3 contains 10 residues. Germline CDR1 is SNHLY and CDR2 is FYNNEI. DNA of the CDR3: TGTGCCACCGTTGGAAACACCATATATTTT. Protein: CATVGNTIYF. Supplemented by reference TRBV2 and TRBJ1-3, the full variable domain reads EPEVTQTPSHQVTQMGQEVILRCVPISNHLYFYWYRQILGQKVEFLVSFYNNEISEKSEIFDDQFSVERPDGSNFTLKIRSTKLEDSAMYFCATVGNTIYFGEGSWLTVV.

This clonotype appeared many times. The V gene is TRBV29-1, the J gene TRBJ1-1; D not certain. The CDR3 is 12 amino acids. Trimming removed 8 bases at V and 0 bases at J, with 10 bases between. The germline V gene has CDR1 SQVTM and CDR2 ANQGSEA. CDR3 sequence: CSFWQLNTEAFF. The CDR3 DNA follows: TGCAGCTTCTGGCAGCTGAACACTGAAGCTTTCTTT. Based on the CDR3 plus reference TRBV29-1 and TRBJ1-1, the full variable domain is SAVISQKPSRDICQRGTSLTIQCQVDSQVTMMFWYRQQPGQSLTLIATANQGSEATYESGFVIDKFPISRPNLTFSTLTVSNMSPEDSSIYLCSFWQLNTEAFFGQGTRLTVV.

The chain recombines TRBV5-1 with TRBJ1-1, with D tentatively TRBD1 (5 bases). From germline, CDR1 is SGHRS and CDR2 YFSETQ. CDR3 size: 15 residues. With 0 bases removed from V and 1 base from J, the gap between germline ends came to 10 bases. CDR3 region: CASSLVQGQNTEAFF. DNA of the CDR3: TGCGCCAGCAGCTTGGTGCAGGGCCAGAACACTGAAGCTTTCTTT.

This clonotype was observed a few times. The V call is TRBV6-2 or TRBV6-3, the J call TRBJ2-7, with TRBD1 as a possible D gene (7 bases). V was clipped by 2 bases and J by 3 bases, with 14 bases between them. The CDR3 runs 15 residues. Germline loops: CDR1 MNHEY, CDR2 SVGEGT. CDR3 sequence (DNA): TGTGCCAGCAGTTACGGGGGGACAGCTAACTACGAGCAGTACTTC. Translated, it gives CASSYGGTANYEQYF.

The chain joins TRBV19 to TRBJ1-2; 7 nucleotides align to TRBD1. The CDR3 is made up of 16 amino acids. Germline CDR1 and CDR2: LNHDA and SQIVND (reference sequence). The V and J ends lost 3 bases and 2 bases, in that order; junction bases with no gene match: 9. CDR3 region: CASSMVQGTLNYGYTF. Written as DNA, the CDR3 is TGTGCCAGTAGTATGGTACAGGGGACCCTAAACTATGGCTACACCTTC.

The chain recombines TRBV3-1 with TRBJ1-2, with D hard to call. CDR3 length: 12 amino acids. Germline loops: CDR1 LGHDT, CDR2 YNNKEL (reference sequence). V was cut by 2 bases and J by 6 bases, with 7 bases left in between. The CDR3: CASSQSPHGYTF. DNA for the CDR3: TGTGCCAGCAGCCAATCGCCCCATGGCTACACCTTC.

CDR3 sequence reads: CASSLALGTGVGNTIYF. CDR3 sequence (DNA): TGTGCCAGCAGCTTAGCGCTTGGGACAGGGGTTGGAAACACCATATATTTT. This sequence joins TRBV7-2 and TRBJ1-3, with TRBD1 matching over 10 bases. The CDR3 loop spans 17 amino acids. V dropped 0 bases and J dropped 3; count of bases not matched to a gene: 5. Germline CDR1 reads SGHTA; CDR2 reads FQGNSA. The entire variable domain, with the rest obtained from reference TRBV7-2 and TRBJ1-3, is as follows: GAGVSQSPSNKVTEKGKDVELRCDPISGHTALYWYRQSLGQGLEFLIYFQGNSAPDKSGLPSDRFSAERTGGSVSTLTIQRTQQEDSAVYLCASSLALGTGVGNTIYFGEGSWLTVV.

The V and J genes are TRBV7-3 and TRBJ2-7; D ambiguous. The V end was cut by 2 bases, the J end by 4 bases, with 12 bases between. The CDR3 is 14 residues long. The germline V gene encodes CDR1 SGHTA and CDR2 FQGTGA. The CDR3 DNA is TGTGCCAGCAGCTTAGGTGGACGACCTTACGAGCAGTACTTC. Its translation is CASSLGGRPYEQYF.

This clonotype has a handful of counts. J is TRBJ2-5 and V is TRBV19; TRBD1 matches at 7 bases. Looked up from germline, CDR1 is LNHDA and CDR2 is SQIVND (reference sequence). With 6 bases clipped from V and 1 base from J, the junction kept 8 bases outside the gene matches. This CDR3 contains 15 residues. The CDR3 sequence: CASRPQQGRQETQYF. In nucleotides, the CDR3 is TGTGCCAGTAGGCCTCAACAGGGGCGCCAAGAGACCCAGTACTTC.

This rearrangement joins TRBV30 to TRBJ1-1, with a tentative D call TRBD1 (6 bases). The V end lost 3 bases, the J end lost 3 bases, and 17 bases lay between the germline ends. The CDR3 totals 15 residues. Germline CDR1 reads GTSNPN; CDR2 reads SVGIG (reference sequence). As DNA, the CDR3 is TGTGCCTGGAGCTCCTGGGGGGGGCGGGACACTGAAGCTTTCTTT. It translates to CAWSSWGGRDTEAFF.